This T cell receptor (beta chain) was observed in a study of neoadjuvant anti-PD-1 for oral cavity cancer. Findings and limits, study-wide: Pretreatment Treg/Th17 ratio correlated inversely with post-treatment tumor clonality.

Time point defined: after neoadjuvant nivolumab, at surgical resection. No culture or expansion preceded analysis of these blood cells. The method was immunoSEQ multiplex PCR; TCRdb's version includes in-frame clones alone and lacks a portion of them. Of approximately 9,500 clones detected, 70% to 80% appear once; the ten largest clones hold 3.5% to 5%. Notes on this clone: The antigen remains undetermined.

Material: PBMCs, obtained after nivolumab (anti-PD-1) treatment. This clonotype was obtained from a person between 40 and 79 years old with oral cavity squamous cell carcinoma.

The CDR3 reads CASSSGPGYNEQFF. For the CDR3, the DNA is TGTGCCAGCAGCTCCGGACCGGGATACAATGAGCAGTTCTTC. The chain carries TRBV7-6 and TRBJ2-1; possibly TRBD2 for D (5 bases). CDR1 and CDR2 from the germline V gene are SGHVS and FNYEAQ. This CDR3 region has 14 residues. V was pared by 4 bases and J by 4 bases, with 11 bases between.